This T cell receptor beta chain appears in the sequencing data of a study of OX40 agonist ivuxolimab in advanced cancers. Study as a whole: Patients were dosed with the agonistic anti-OX40 (CD134) antibody ivuxolimab. Study-level points and caveats: In the expanded peripheral T cells, antigen specificity was never determined.

Profiled with immunoSEQ multiplex PCR; TCRdb holds only in-frame clones, not every one. The sample shows approximately 14,000 clones, 65% to 80% of them seen only once. In the case of this clone: Antigen specificity is unknown.

Germline V gene lookup returns CDR1 SNHLY and CDR2 FYNNEI. The V gene end was trimmed by 7 bases and the J gene end by 0 bases; junction bases not matched to a gene: 1. The CDR3 runs to 14 residues. Here the sequenced sample was CD4+ or CD8+ T cells sorted from blood, taken in a trial of the OX40 agonist ivuxolimab. The gene calls are TRBV2 and TRBJ2-3; the match to TRBD2 covers 10 bases. This TCR was recovered from an adult with an advanced solid tumor such as melanoma, head and neck, liver or kidney cancer. Here the CDR3 reads CASKTSGSTDTQYF. The CDR3 DNA sequence: TGTGCCAGCAAGACTAGCGGGAGCACAGATACGCAGTATTTT.